This T cell receptor beta chain came from a study of shared clonotypes between healthy human individuals. V gave up 1 base and J gave up 0 bases, with 16 bases separating them. Germline V gene data show CDR1 as MDHEN and CDR2 as SYDVKM. This CDR3 is 17 amino acids long. The assay was immunoSEQ multiplex PCR, and TCRdb's table has in-frame clones only and misses some. Of 650,000 to 800,000 clones in the sample, just under 75% are singletons; the top ten hold more than 1.5%. The source material was memory CD4+ T cells sorted from blood. Stated subset: CD45RA-negative fraction. This chain uses TRBV28 with TRBJ2-7, with D perhaps matching TRBD2 (6 bases). The clonotype comes from a woman in her 30s in good health. Here the CDR3 reads CASSLSMAGLSSYEQYF. Written as DNA, the CDR3 is TGTGCCAGCAGTTTATCCATGGCGGGGCTGAGCTCCTACGAGCAGTACTTC.